The 6 T cell receptor beta chains presented below share a single source sample, sequenced in a study of human T cells and chemical hapten exposure. Described time point: patch test 3, about 24 weeks after DPC sensitization. The treatment was: therapeutic diphenylcyclopropenone sensitization with weekly scalp DPC. Via MiXCR, TCRdb re-called the RACE reads, giving one row per CDR3 protein. The data contain about 90,000 distinct CDR3 sequences, approximately 10% of them singletons. The sequencing used whole blood, collected in connection with sensitization to the hapten diphenylcyclopropenone (DPC). The receptors here all came from a woman aged 30 to 39 with alopecia areata. Some clones in this sample may be carry-over from other donors' samples.

This clonotype occurred many times. This rearrangement joins TRBV29-1 to TRBJ2-7, with 10 bases aligning to TRBD2. The CDR3 runs to 17 residues. Germline loops: CDR1 SQVTM, CDR2 ANQGSEA. Trimming removed 4 bases from V and 2 bases from J; junction bases left unmatched: 14. CDR3 nucleotides: TGCAGCGTTGTTGTAGGACTAGCGGCAGTTCACCCCTACGAGCAGTACTTC. Amino acid sequence: CSVVVGLAAVHPYEQYF.

This clonotype occurred many times. This chain connects TRBV6-2 or TRBV6-3 to TRBJ1-5; 10 nucleotides line up with TRBD1. Per the germline V gene, CDR1 is MNHEY and CDR2 is SVGEGT. The J segment lost 2 bases and the V segment lost 6 bases, leaving 10 bases of the junction unmatched. The CDR3 totals 17 residues. The CDR3 DNA reads TGTGCCAGCAGACAATCCTGGACAGGGGGTGGCAATCAGCCCCAGCATTTT. This sequence encodes CASRQSWTGGGNQPQHF.

This clonotype showed up just a few times. The chain employs TRBV10-3 and TRBJ1-1; no clear D gene. V lost 6 bases and J 1 base, leaving 9 bases between the germline ends. Germline V CDR1 and CDR2: ENHRY, SYGVKD. The CDR3 spans 13 residues. CDR3 protein: CAIRPVENTEAFF. For the CDR3, the DNA is TGTGCCATCAGGCCAGTAGAGAACACTGAAGCTTTCTTT.

This clonotype came up many times. V usage is TRBV30 and J usage is TRBJ1-1, with TRBD1 identical over 8 bases. Trimming removed 5 bases from V and 3 bases from J; junction bases left unmatched: 5. CDR1 is GTSNPN and CDR2 is SVGIG in the germline V gene (reference sequence). The CDR3 consists of 13 residues. The CDR3 sequence is CAWGQGHYTEAFF. As DNA, the CDR3 is TGTGCCTGGGGACAGGGCCATTACACTGAAGCTTTCTTT.

This clonotype came up many times. This chain links TRBV14 with TRBJ1-3; D is ambiguous. This CDR3 contains 19 residues. With 1 base removed from V and 0 bases from J, the gap between germline ends came to 19 bases. In germline, CDR1 is SGHDN, CDR2 FVKESK. CDR3 amino acids: CASSQGMARQRSSGNTIYF. CDR3 DNA sequence: TGTGCCAGCAGCCAAGGAATGGCCCGGCAACGGAGCTCTGGAAACACCATATATTTT.

This clonotype has ten or more counts. The chain joins TRBV4-2 to TRBJ2-1; TRBD2 matches 13 bases. This CDR3 is 16 amino acids long. Losses at the gene ends were 2 bases for V and 3 bases for J; bases not matched to a gene: 1. Germline CDR1 reads LGHNA; CDR2 reads YNFKEQ. For the CDR3, the DNA is TGTGCCAGCAGCCAAAGGACTAGCGGGGGCTACAATGAGCAGTTCTTC. Its translation: CASSQRTSGGYNEQFF.